This TCR beta chain was found in a study of blood T cell repertoires in COVID-19. The repertoire was sequenced with immunoSEQ multiplex PCR; TCRdb's copy has only in-frame clones and lacks some. Here the sample spans about 140,000 clones, roughly 80% being singletons. V was pared by 5 bases and J by 5 bases, with 13 bases between. Germline V gene sequence: CDR1 SGHVS, CDR2 FNYEAQ. CDR3 length: 15 amino acids. V is TRBV7-6 and J is TRBJ1-6, with D possibly matching TRBD1 (6 bases). This TCR derives from a man aged 35 to 55 with acute COVID-19. The sequenced material came from PBMCs or T cells enriched from blood (not recorded which). This CDR3 reads CASSPDRPDNSPLHF. The DNA for the CDR3 is TGTGCCAGCAGCCCGGACAGACCAGATAATTCACCCCTCCACTTT.